This T cell receptor beta chain was identified in a study of cytomegalovirus exposure and HLA in healthy donors. Concerning this clone itself: What it binds is not known.

Trimming shortened V by 0 bases and J by 1 base, and 10 bases separated the two germline ends. The CDR3 loop spans 15 amino acids. Germline CDR1 reads MGHRA; CDR2 reads YSYEKL. Study-wide results and caveats: Despite most TCR sequences being rare, some public TCRs occurred in many donors.

TCRdb's copy holds only in-frame clones and misses some; the assay was immunoSEQ multiplex PCR. Counted here are under 200,000 clones, around nine tenths occurring once; the ten biggest clones make up 4% to 5%. Sequencing was carried out using PBMCs. The source of this sequence is a man aged 18 to 35 in good health and CMV-seropositive. The gene calls are TRBV4-1 and TRBJ2-7; D may be TRBD2 (6 bases). The CDR3 spells CASSQDNRGSYEQYF. The CDR3 DNA reads as TGCGCCAGCAGCCAAGATAATCGGGGGTCCTACGAGCAGTACTTC.